Included here is one TCR beta chain sequence, with context. Using immunoSEQ multiplex PCR, the repertoire was profiled, and TCRdb retains in-frame clones only, with some absent. The data contain about 220,000 clones, roughly 84% of them singletons. These data belong to a study of blood T cell repertoires in COVID-19. Study-wide background: Specimens from acute and convalescent COVID-19 originated in the United States, Italy and Spain. T cells, B-cell-depleted T cells, or PBMCs supplied cDNA or gDNA.

The CDR3 sequence is 16 residues long. V gave up 5 bases and J gave up 4 bases; unmatched junction bases: 11. Germline CDR1 and CDR2: MNHEY and SVGEGT. Sequenced sample: peripheral blood. This TCR was recovered from a man aged 50-60 years with active or convalescent COVID-19. This chain uses TRBV6-2 or TRBV6-3 with TRBJ2-5; 9 bases map to TRBD2. CDR3 residues: CASSAPLAGNAETQYF. The CDR3 nucleotides read TGTGCCAGCAGTGCCCCCCTAGCGGGAAATGCAGAGACCCAGTACTTC.